This T cell receptor beta chain stems from a study of blood T cell repertoires in COVID-19. Background on the study: Sites in the United States, Italy and Spain provided acute and convalescent COVID-19 samples. T cells, B-cell-depleted T cells, or PBMCs supplied cDNA or gDNA.

Authors' processing steps: How many nucleated cells were present was estimated from reference gene primer amplification. Clones were read by immunoSEQ multiplex PCR, and TCRdb kept only the in-frame ones, dropping some. The V and J calls and clone size come from that table; D and trimming were worked out from the DNA. This sample has some 46,000 clones, with roughly 87% found just once. From germline, CDR1 is SGHRS and CDR2 YFSETQ. The CDR3 contains 13 residues. The V end lost 5 bases, the J end lost 3 bases, and 9 bases lay between the germline ends. This clone was counted once. The sample was peripheral blood. The sequence was collected from a man aged 55 to 70 with active COVID-19. The rearrangement links TRBV5-1 to TRBJ1-5; possibly TRBD1 for D (6 bases). The CDR3 region has the DNA TGCGCCAGCAGACAGGGTCTCAATCAGCCCCAGCATTTT. Its protein is CASRQGLNQPQHF.